Given below is one T cell receptor (beta chain) in context. The data derive from a study of T cell changes during pregnancy in multiple sclerosis. TCRdb's copy holds only in-frame clones and misses some; the assay was immunoSEQ multiplex PCR. The data show roughly 70,000 clones, 90% seen once. CDR1 and CDR2 from the germline V gene are SGHTA and FQGNSA. V lost 5 bases to trimming and J lost 4 bases; unmatched junction nucleotides: 7. CDR3 length: 14 amino acids. J is TRBJ1-2 and V is TRBV7-2, with TRBD1 matching over 7 bases. This TCR came from a female donor with multiple sclerosis, enrolled in a pregnancy study. The source was peripheral blood, collected in the third trimester of pregnancy. CDR3 sequence: CASSTTGIGYGYTF. The CDR3 DNA sequence: TGTGCCAGCAGCACGACAGGGATCGGCTATGGCTACACCTTC.